This T cell receptor (beta chain) was sequenced in a study of blood T cell repertoires in COVID-19. About the study: Samples taken during acute and convalescent COVID-19 were collected in the United States, Italy and Spain. T cells, B-cell-depleted T cells, or PBMCs provided the cDNA or gDNA that served as material.

Original processing notes: Amplifying reference gene primers gave estimates of nucleated cell counts. Produced via immunoSEQ multiplex PCR; TCRdb's table is partial and in-frame only. V, J and clone size are taken as reported in that table, and D and trimming were inferred from the DNA itself. The repertoire holds about 250,000 clones, 87% seen once, with roughly 3% in the top ten. The CDR3 has 15 residues. Germline V gives CDR1 SGHAT, CDR2 FQNNGV. Trimming cost V 6 bases and J 8 bases; bases outside gene matches: 8. The chain couples TRBV11-2 to TRBJ1-6, with 9 bases fitting TRBD1. The sequencing sample was made of peripheral blood. The receptor's source is a man between 18 and 29 years old with active or convalescent COVID-19. The CDR3 protein is CASRLNWDRDSPLHF. In DNA form, the CDR3 reads TGTGCCAGCAGGCTGAACTGGGACAGGGATTCACCCCTCCACTTT.